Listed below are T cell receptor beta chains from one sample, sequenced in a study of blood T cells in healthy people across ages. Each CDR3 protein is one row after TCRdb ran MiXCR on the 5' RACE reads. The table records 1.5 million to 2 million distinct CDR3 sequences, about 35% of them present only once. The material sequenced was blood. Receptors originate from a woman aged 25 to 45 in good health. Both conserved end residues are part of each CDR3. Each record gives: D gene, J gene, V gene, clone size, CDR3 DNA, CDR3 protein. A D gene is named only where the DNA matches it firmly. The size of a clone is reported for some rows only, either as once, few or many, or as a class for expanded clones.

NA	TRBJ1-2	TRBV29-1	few	TGCAGCGTCGCGACCTTTGGGTATGGCTACACCTTC	CSVATFGYGYTF
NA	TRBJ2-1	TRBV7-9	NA	TGTGCCAGCAGCTTACAAGACCACAATGAGCAGTTCTTC	CASSLQDHNEQFF
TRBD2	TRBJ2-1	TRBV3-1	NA	TGTGCCAGCAGCCCGGGACTAGCGAGCTCCTACAATGAGCAGTTCTTC	CASSPGLASSYNEQFF
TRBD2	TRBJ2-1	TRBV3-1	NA	TGTGCCAGCAGCCAAATAGCGGGAGCGTACAATGAGCAGTTCTTC	CASSQIAGAYNEQFF
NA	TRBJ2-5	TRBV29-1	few	TGCAGCACAGGGTCGGGAAAGGAGACCCAGTACTTC	CSTGSGKETQYF
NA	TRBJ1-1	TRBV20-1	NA	TGCAGGGCTCCAGGGAACACTGAAGCTTTCTTT	CRAPGNTEAFF
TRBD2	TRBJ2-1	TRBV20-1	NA	TGCAGTGTCGAGGCGGGAGGGGGCAATGAGCAGTTCTTC	CSVEAGGGNEQFF
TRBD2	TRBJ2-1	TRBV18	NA	TGTGCCAGCTCACCGACTTTAGCGGGACTTTACAATGAGCAGTTCTTC	CASSPTLAGLYNEQFF
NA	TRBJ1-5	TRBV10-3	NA	TGTGCCATCAGTGAGGGGCGGGGTGGAGGGGCTCAGCCCCAGCATTTT	CAISEGRGGGAQPQHF
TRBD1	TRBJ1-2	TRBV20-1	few	TGCAGTGCTGCCCTCGGGACAGGGTCCTATGGCTACACCTTC	CSAALGTGSYGYTF
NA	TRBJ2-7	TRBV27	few	TGTGCCAGCAGTGGGGACAACCCTTACGAGCAGTACTTC	CASSGDNPYEQYF
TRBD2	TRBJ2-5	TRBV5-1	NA	TGCGCCAGCAGCTGGGGGGACTACTCCAGGGAGACCCAGTACTTC	CASSWGDYSRETQYF
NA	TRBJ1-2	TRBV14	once	TGTGCCAGCAGCCAAGGAACCCCAACGGGGGGCTACACCTTC	CASSQGTPTGGYTF
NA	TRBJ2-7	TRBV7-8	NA	TGTGCCAGCAGCTTAGTAAAAGCCTACGAGCAGTACTTC	CASSLVKAYEQYF
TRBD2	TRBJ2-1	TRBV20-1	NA	TGCAGTGCGGGGGGCTCTAGCGGGAGGTACAATGAGCAGTTCTTC	CSAGGSSGRYNEQFF
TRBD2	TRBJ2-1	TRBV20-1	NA	TGCAGTGCTAATAGACTAGCGGGAGGGGGATACAATGAGCAGTTCTTC	CSANRLAGGGYNEQFF
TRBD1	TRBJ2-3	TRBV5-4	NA	TGTGCCAGCAGTTTGGGAATTGGGACAGGGGAAGATACGCAGTATTTT	CASSLGIGTGEDTQYF
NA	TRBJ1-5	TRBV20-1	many	TGCAGTGCTTTTGACAGGAGCAATCAGCCCCAGCATTTT	CSAFDRSNQPQHF
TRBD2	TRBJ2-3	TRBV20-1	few	TGCAGTGCCTCGGGGCGCGGGGGGGCGGAAGATACGCAGTATTTT	CSASGRGGAEDTQYF
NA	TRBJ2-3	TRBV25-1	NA	TGTGCCAGCAGTGAATATGGCGGGACAAGCGGGACAGATACGCAGTATTTT	CASSEYGGTSGTDTQYF
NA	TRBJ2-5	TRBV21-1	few	TGTGCCAGCAGCAACGACCTAACGATGAGGGGGGGGCTAAAAATTCAAGAGACCCAGTACTTC	CASSNDLTMRGGLKIQETQYF
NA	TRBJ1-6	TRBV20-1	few	TGCAGTGCTAGTGCCGGGTCCCGGGGACGGCATTCACCCCTCCACTTT	CSASAGSRGRHSPLHF
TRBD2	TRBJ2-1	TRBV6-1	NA	TGTGCCAGCAGTCGGACTAGCGGGGGAAACTCCTACAATGAGCAGTTCTTC	CASSRTSGGNSYNEQFF
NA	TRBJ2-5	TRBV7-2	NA	TGTGCCAGCAGCGCCTCCGTGGGGGGGCTCGTCCAGACCCAGTACTTC	CASSASVGGLVQTQYF
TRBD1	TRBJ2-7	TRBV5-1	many	TGCGCCAGCAGCTTCGGGACAGGCTCCTACGAGCAGTACTTC	CASSFGTGSYEQYF
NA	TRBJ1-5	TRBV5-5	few	TGTGCCAGCAGCTCTAGCGGAGACTATAGCAATCAGCCCCAGCATTTT	CASSSSGDYSNQPQHF
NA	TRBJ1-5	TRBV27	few	TGTGCCAGCTCAAGGGGGATGGATAGCAATCAGCCCCAGCATTTT	CASSRGMDSNQPQHF
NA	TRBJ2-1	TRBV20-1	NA	TGCAGTGCTAGACGAATTCTGCGACGGGAGAGAAACTACAATGAGCAGTTCTTC	CSARRILRRERNYNEQFF
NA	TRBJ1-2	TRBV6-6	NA	TGTGCCAGTACGGGTCAGAAAAACTATGGCTACACCTTC	CASTGQKNYGYTF
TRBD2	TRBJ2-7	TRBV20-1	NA	TGCAGTGCTAAGTTAGCGGGAGGTCTCCACAAGCAGTACTTC	CSAKLAGGLHKQYF
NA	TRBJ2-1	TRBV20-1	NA	TGCAGTGTCTACGAGGACTACATCTCCTACAATGAGCAGTTCTTC	CSVYEDYISYNEQFF
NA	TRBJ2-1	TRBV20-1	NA	TGCAGTGCTAGAGATGCCAGAGCGGCCTCCTACAATGAGCAGTTCTTC	CSARDARAASYNEQFF
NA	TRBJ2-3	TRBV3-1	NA	TGTGCCAGCAGCCCCCAGGCCCTAGAGTCGGGAGATACGCAGTATTTT	CASSPQALESGDTQYF
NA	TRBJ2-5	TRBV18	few	TGTGCCAGCGCACCCTGGGCGGGGTTGAACGAGCGGTACTTC	CASAPWAGLNERYF
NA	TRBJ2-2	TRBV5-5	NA	TGTGCCAGCAGCTTGGACCAGCCCGCGAACACCGGGGAGCTGTTTTTT	CASSLDQPANTGELFF
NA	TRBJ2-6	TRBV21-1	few	TGTGCCAGCAGTCGGGACAGGGTGATCTCTGGGGCCAACGTCCTGACTTTC	CASSRDRVISGANVLTF
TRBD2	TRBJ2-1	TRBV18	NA	TGTGCCAGCTCACCCCCCCAGCGGGGGAAGCGGGGCCCCTACAATGAGCAGTTCTTC	CASSPPQRGKRGPYNEQFF
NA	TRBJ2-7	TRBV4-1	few	TGCGCCAGCAGCCAAAACGACTTTTGGGAACCATCCTACGAGCAGTACTTC	CASSQNDFWEPSYEQYF
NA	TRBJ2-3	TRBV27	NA	TGTGCCAGCAGATCCTTCGTGGGAGAATTTACAGATACGCAGTATTTT	CASRSFVGEFTDTQYF
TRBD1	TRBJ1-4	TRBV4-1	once	TGCGCCAGCAGCCCCGGACAGGGAAGGGCGATAGCTAATGAAAAACTGTTTTTT	CASSPGQGRAIANEKLFF
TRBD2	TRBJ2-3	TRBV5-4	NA	TGTGCCAGCAGCTCCACCGCGGGCGGGGGGGCCATAGATACGCAGTATTTT	CASSSTAGGGAIDTQYF
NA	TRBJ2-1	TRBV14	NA	TGTGCCAGCAGCCAAGCCGGGCCTTTCCCGGTCGCTGAGCAGTTCTTC	CASSQAGPFPVAEQFF
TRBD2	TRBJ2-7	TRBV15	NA	TGTGCCACCAGCAAAGGAAGGCGGGGGGGCTTCTACGAGCAGTACTTC	CATSKGRRGGFYEQYF
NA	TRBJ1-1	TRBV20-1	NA	TGCAGTGCTAGAGAGGGCCGGGGAAATTTGAACACTGAAGCTTTCTTT	CSAREGRGNLNTEAFF
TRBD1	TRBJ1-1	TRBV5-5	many	TGTGCCAGCAGCACCGGACAGGGAGGTACTACGACTGAAGCTTTCTTT	CASSTGQGGTTTEAFF